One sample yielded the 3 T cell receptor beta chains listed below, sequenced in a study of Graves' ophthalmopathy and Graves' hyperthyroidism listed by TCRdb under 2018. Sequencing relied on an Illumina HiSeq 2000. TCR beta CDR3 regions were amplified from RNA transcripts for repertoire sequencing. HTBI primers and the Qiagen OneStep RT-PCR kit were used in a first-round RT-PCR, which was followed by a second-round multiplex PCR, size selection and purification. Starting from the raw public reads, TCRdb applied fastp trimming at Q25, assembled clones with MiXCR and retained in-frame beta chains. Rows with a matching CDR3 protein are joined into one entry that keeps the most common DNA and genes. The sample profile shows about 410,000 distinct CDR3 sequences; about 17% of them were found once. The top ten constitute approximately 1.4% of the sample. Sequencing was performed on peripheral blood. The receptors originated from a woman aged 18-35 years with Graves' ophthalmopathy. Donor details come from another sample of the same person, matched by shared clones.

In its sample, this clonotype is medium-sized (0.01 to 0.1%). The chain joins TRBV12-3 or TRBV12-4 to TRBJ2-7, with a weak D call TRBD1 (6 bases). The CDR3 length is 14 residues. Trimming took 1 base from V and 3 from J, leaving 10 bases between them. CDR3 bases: TGTGCCAGCAGTTTAGGGACAGCTTACTACGAGCAGTACTTC. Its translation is CASSLGTAYYEQYF.

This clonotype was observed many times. The CDR3 loop is CATSSRDLPYGYTF. The CDR3 bases are TGTGCCACCAGCAGTAGGGACCTCCCTTATGGCTACACCTTC. This chain connects TRBV15 to TRBJ1-2; weak D call: TRBD1 (5 bases). V was cut by 3 bases and J by 5 bases, with 13 bases left in between. The V gene's germline CDR1 is LNHNV and CDR2 YYDKDF (reference sequence). CDR3 length equals 14 residues.

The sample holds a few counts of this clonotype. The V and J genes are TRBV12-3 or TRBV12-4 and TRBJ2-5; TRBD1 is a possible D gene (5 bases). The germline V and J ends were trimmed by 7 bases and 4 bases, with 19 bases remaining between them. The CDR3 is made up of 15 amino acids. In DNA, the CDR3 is TGTGCCAGCATCCGCACAGGATTGTCTGGAGAGACCCAGTACTTC. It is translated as CASIRTGLSGETQYF.